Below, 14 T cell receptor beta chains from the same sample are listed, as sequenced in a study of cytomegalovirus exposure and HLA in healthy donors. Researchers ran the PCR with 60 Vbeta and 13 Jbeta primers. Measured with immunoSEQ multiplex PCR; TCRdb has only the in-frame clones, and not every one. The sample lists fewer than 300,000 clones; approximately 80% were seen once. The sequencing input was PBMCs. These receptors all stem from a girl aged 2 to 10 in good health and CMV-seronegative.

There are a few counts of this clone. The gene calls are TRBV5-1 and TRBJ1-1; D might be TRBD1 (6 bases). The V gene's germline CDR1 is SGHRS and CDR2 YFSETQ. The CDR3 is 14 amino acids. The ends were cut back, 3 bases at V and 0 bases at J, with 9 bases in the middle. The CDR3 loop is CASSWGGMNTEAFF. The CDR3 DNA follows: TGCGCCAGCAGCTGGGGGGGCATGAACACTGAAGCTTTCTTT.

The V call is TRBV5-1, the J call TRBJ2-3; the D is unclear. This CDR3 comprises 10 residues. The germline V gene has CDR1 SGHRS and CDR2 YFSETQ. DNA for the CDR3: TGCGCGTTCCGTTCAGATACGCAGTATTTT. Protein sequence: CAFRSDTQYF.

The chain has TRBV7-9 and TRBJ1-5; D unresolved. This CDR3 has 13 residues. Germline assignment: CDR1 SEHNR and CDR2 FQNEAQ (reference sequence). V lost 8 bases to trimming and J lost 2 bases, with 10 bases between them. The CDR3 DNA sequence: TGTGCCAGCCCCACAGACGGCAATCAGCCCCAGCATTTT. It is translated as CASPTDGNQPQHF.

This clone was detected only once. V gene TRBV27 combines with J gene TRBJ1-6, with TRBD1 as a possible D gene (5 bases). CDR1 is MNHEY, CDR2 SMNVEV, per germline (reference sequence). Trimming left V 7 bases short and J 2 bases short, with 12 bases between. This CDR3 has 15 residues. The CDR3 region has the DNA TGTGCCAGCACGGGGCGGGGCCCCTATAATTCACCCCTCCACTTT. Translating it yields CASTGRGPYNSPLHF.

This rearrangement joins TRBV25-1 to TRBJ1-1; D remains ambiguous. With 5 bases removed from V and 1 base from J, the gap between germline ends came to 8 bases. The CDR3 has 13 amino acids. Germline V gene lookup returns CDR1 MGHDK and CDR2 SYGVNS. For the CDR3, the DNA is TGTGCCAGCAGTAGAGAGCCGAACACTGAAGCTTTCTTT. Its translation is CASSREPNTEAFF.

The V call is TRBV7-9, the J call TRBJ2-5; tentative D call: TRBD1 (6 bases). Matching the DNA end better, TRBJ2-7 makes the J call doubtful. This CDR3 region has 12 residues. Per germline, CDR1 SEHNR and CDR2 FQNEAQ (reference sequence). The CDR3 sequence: CASRGGQYEQYF. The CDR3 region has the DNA TGTGCCAGCAGGGGCGGACAGTACGAGCAGTACTTC.

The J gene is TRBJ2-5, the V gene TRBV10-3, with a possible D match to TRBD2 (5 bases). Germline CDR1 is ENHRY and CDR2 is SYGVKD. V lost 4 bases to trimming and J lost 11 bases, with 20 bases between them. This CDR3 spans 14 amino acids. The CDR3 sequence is CAISVGDAGRKQYF. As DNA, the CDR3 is TGTGCCATCAGTGTGGGAGACGCCGGCCGAAAGCAGTACTTC.

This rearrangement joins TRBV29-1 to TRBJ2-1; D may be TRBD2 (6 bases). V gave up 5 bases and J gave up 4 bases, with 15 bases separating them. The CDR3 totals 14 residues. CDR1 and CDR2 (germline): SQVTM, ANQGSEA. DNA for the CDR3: TGCAGCGTTCGCAGGGTGGCGGGATACAATGAGCAGTTCTTC. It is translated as CSVRRVAGYNEQFF.

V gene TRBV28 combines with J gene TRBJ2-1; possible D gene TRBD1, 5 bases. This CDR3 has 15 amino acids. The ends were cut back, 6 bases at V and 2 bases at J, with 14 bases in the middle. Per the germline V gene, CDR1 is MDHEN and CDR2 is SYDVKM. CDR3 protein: CASRSWGRTYNEQFF. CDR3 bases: TGTGCCAGCAGGTCTTGGGGCCGGACCTACAATGAGCAGTTCTTC.

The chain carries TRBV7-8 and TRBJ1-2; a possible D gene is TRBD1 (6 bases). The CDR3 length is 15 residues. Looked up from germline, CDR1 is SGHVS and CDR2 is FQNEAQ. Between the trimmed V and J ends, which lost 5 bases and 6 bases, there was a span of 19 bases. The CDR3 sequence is CASSQRVGGDNGYTF. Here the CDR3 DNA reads TGTGCCAGCAGCCAGAGGGTAGGGGGAGACAATGGCTACACCTTC.

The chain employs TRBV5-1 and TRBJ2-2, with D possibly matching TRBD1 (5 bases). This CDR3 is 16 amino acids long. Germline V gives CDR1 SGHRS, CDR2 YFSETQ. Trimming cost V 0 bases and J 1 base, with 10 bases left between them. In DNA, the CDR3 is TGCGCCAGCAGCTTGGAGGCTAGGGGGAACACCGGGGAGCTGTTTTTT. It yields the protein CASSLEARGNTGELFF.

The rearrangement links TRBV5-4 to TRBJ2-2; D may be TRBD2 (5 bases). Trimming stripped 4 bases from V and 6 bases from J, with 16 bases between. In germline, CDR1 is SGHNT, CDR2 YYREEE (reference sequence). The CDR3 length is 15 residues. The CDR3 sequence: CASSPEGRIPGELFF. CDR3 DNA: TGTGCCAGCAGCCCCGAGGGTCGTATACCCGGGGAGCTGTTTTTT.

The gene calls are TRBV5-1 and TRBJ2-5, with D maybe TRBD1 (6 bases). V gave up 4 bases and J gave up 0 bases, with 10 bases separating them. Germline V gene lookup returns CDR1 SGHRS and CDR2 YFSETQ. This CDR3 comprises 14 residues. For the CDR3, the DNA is TGCGCCAGCAGCGTTGGACAGTACCAAGAGACCCAGTACTTC. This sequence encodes CASSVGQYQETQYF.

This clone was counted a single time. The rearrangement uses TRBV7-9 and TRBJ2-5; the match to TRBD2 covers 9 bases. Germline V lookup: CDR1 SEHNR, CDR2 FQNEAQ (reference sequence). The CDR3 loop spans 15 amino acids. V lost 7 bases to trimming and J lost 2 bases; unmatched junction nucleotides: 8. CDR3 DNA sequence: TGTGCCAGCACCTTTGCGGGGGGGTCTCAAGAGACCCAGTACTTC. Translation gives CASTFAGGSQETQYF.